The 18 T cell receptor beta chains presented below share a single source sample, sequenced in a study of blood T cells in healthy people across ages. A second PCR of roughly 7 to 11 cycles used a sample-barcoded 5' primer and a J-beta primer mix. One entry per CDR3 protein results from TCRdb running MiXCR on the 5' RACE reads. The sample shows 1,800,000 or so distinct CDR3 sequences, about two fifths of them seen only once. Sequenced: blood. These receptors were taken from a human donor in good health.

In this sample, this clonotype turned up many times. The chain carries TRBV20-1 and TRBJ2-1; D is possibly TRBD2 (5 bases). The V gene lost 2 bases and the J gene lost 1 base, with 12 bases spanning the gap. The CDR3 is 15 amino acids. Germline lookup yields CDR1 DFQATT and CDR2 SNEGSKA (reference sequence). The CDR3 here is CSARTVAGSYNEQFF. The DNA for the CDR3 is TGCAGTGCTAGAACCGTGGCGGGTTCCTACAATGAGCAGTTCTTC.

As DNA, the CDR3 is TGTGCCAGCAGAAAAACCGGGACAGGGGATTCGTACTTC. Translation gives CASRKTGTGDSYF. The chain employs TRBV11-1 and TRBJ2-5, with TRBD1 matching over 10 bases. Germline trimming cut 6 bases from V and 13 bases from J; bases unmatched to any gene: 11. Germline lookup yields CDR1 SGHAT and CDR2 FQDESV (reference sequence). This CDR3 has 13 residues.

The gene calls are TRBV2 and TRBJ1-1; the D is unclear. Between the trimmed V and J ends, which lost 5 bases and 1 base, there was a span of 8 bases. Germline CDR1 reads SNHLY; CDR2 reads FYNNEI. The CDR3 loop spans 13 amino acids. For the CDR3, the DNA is TGTGCCAGCAGTACCCCAGCGAACACTGAAGCTTTCTTT. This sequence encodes CASSTPANTEAFF.

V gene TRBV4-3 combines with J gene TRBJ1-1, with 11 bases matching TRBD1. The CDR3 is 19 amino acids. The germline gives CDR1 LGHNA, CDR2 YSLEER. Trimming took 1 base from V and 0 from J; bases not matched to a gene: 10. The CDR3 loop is CASSQVGPRTGGVNTEAFF. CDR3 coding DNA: TGCGCCAGCAGCCAAGTAGGACCCAGGACAGGGGGCGTGAACACTGAAGCTTTCTTT.

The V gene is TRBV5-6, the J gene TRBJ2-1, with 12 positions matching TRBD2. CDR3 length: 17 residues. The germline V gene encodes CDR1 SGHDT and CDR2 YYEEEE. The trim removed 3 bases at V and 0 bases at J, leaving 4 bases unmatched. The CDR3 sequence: CASSSTSGGTSYNEQFF. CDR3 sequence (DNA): TGTGCCAGCAGCTCCACTAGCGGGGGGACCTCCTACAATGAGCAGTTCTTC.

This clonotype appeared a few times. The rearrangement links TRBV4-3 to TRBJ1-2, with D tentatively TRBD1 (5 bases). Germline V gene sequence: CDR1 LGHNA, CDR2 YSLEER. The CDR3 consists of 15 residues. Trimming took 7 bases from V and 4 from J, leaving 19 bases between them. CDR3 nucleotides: TGCGCCAGCACCTTGGGGACCCAGTCAGTCTATGGCTACACCTTC. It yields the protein CASTLGTQSVYGYTF.

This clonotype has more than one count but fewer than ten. Here the CDR3 DNA reads TGTGCCAGTAGAGCAGGATCCCACGAGCAGTACTTC. Its translation: CASRAGSHEQYF. The V call is TRBV27, the J call TRBJ2-7; D remains ambiguous. Per germline, CDR1 MNHEY and CDR2 SMNVEV (reference sequence). The CDR3 is made up of 12 amino acids. The ends were cut back, 9 bases at V and 5 bases at J, with 14 bases in the middle.

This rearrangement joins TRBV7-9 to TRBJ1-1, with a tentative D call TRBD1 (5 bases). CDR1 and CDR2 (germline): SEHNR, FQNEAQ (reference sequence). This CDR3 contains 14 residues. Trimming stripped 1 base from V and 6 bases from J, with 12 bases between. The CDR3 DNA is TGTGCCAGCAGCTTAGAGGGGTTTAACTCTGAAGCTTTCTTT. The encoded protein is CASSLEGFNSEAFF.

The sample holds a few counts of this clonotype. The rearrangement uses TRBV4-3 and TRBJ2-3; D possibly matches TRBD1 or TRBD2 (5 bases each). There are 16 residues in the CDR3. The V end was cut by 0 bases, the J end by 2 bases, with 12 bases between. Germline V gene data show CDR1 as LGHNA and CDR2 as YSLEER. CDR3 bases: TGCGCCAGCAGCCAAGAGCATGGGGGTTACACAGATACGCAGTATTTT. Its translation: CASSQEHGGYTDTQYF.

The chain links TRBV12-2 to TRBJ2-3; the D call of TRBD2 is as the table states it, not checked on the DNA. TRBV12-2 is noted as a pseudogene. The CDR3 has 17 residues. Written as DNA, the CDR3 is TGTGCAAGTCGCCCGAGGACTAGCGGGGAACCGACAGATACGCAGTATTTT. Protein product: CASRPRTSGEPTDTQYF.

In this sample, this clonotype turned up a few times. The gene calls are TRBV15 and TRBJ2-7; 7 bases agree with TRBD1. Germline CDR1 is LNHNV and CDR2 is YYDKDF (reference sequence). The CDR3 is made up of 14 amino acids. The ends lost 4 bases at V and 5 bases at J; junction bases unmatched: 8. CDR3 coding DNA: TGTGCCACCAGCAAAGACAGGGTGAGCAACGAGCAGTACTTC. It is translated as CATSKDRVSNEQYF.

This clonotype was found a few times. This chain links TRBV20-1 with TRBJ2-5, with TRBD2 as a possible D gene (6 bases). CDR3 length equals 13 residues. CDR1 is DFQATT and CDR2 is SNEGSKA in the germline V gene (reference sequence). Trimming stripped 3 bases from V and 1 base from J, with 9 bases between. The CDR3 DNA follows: TGCAGTGCTAGTCCAGCGGGCCAAGAGACCCAGTACTTC. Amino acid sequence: CSASPAGQETQYF.

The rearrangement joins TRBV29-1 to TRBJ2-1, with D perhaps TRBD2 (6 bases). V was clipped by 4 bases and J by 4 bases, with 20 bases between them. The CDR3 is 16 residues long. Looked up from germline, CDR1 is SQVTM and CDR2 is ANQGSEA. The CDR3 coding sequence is TGCAGCGTTGCAGGAGGGACTGGAACCTCATACAATGAGCAGTTCTTC. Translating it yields CSVAGGTGTSYNEQFF.

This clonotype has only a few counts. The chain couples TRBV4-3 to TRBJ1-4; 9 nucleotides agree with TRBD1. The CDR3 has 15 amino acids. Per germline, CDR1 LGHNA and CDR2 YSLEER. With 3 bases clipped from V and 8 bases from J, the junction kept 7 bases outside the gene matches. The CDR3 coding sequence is TGCGCCAGCAGCCATGCAACAGGGGGCGACGAAAAACTGTTTTTT. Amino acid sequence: CASSHATGGDEKLFF.

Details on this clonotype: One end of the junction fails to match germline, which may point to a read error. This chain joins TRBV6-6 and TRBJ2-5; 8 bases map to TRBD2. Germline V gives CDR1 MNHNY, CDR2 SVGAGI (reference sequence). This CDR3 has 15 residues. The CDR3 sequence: CASIYGGGTQETQYF. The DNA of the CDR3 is TGTGCCAGCATTTACGGGGGGGGGACCCAAGAGACCCAGTACTTC.

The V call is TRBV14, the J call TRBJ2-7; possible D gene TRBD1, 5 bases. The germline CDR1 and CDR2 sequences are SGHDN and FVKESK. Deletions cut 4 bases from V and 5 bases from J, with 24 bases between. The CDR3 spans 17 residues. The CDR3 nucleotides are TGTGCCAGCAGCCCCTTTGTCCAGGGTAGGCCACTCAACGAGCAGTACTTC. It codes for CASSPFVQGRPLNEQYF.

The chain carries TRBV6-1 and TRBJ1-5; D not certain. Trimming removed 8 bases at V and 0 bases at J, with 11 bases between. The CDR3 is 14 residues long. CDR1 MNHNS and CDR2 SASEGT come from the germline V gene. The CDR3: CASASDNSNQPQHF. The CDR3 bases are TGTGCCAGCGCTTCAGATAATAGCAATCAGCCCCAGCATTTT.

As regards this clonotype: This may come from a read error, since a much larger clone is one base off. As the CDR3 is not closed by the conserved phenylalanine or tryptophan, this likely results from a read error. The CDR3 DNA reads as TGCAGCGTTGATGCGGGGGTCTACAATGAGCAGTTCTGC. Translated, it gives CSVDAGVYNEQFC. The chain recombines TRBV29-1 with TRBJ2-1; 7 bases fit TRBD2. Unmatched junction bases numbered 2, after V lost 3 bases and J lost 3 bases. Germline V gene lookup returns CDR1 SQVTM and CDR2 ANQGSEA. This CDR3 has 13 amino acids.